A single sample is the source of the 31 T cell receptor beta chains below, sequenced in a study of blood T cell repertoires in COVID-19 (dated by TCRdb to 2018 to 2020). Library generation was performed with the immunoSEQ multiplex PCR assay. Drawn from immuneACCESS, this table holds only the in-frame rearrangements with V and J called that TCRdb kept. Clones are partly lost; checked studies trace under half to an unresolved V gene and leave the rest unexplained. This sample holds about 260,000 clones; about 84% were observed only once. Jointly, the top ten make up approximately 2.1% of the sample. Specimen: PBMCs or T cells enriched from blood (not recorded which). Source of these receptors: a woman in her forties or fifties who had recovered from COVID-19.

The chain employs TRBV7-2 and TRBJ1-2; D is possibly TRBD1 (5 bases). Germline V gene data show CDR1 as SGHTA and CDR2 as FQGNSA. Deletions cut 6 bases from V and 4 bases from J, with 12 bases between. The CDR3 covers 13 residues. Here the CDR3 DNA reads TGTGCCAGCAGAGGGGATAATTCCTATGGCTACACCTTC. It specifies CASRGDNSYGYTF.

The chain carries TRBV6-6 and TRBJ2-5; no definite D call. V lost 2 bases and J lost 5, with 3 bases in between. The CDR3 is 11 amino acids. Germline V gene data show CDR1 as MNHNY and CDR2 as SVGAGI (reference sequence). CDR3 nucleotide sequence: TGTGCCAGCAGTTACCTGGAGACCCAGTACTTC. It yields the protein CASSYLETQYF.

The gene calls are TRBV7-2 and TRBJ2-3; D is uncertain. CDR3 length: 12 amino acids. Trimming removed 5 bases at V and 8 bases at J, with 11 bases between. Germline values: CDR1 SGHTA, CDR2 FQGNSA. DNA of the CDR3: TGTGCCAGCAGCATGGTGTCAGGTACGCAGTATTTT. Translation gives CASSMVSGTQYF.

The rearrangement uses TRBV10-3 and TRBJ2-2, with a weak D call TRBD2 (6 bases). The CDR3 spans 15 residues. Trimming pared 4 bases from V and 4 bases from J, leaving 13 bases between. The germline CDR1 and CDR2 sequences are ENHRY and SYGVKD. The CDR3: CAISGRGPATGELFF. The CDR3 nucleotides read TGTGCCATCAGTGGGAGGGGTCCTGCCACCGGGGAGCTGTTTTTT.

The V gene is TRBV5-1, the J gene TRBJ1-2; 8 bases match TRBD1. CDR1 is SGHRS and CDR2 is YFSETQ in the germline V gene. After removal of 0 bases from V and 7 bases from J, the junction contained 8 bases not matched to a gene. The CDR3 length is 15 residues. CDR3 coding DNA: TGCGCCAGCAGCTTGGAGACGACAGGGGCGGTTGGCTACACCTTC. Translated: CASSLETTGAVGYTF. The full variable domain, its missing parts supplied by reference TRBV5-1 and TRBJ1-2, is KAGVTQTPRYLIKTRGQQVTLSCSPISGHRSVSWYQQTPGQGLQFLFEYFSETQRNKGNFPGRFSGRQFSNSRSEMNVSTLELGDSALYLCASSLETTGAVGYTFGSGTRLTVV.

The chain joins TRBV27 to TRBJ2-7; no clear D. Germline V gene sequence: CDR1 MNHEY, CDR2 SMNVEV (reference sequence). This CDR3 has 14 residues. Trimming took off 6 bases at V and 2 bases at J, with 14 bases between the two ends. Here the CDR3 DNA reads TGTGCCAGCAGCCTCAATCCGAGCACCTACGAGCAGTACTTC. It specifies CASSLNPSTYEQYF.

V and J are TRBV27 and TRBJ2-2; weak D call: TRBD1 (6 bases). The CDR3 length is 14 residues. V was trimmed by 7 bases and J by 5 bases, leaving 14 bases between them. Germline CDR1 and CDR2: MNHEY and SMNVEV (reference sequence). The CDR3 nucleotides are TGTGCCAGCATGAAACAGGGTCGGACCGGGGAGCTGTTTTTT. This sequence encodes CASMKQGRTGELFF.

This clone was counted a few times. The gene calls are TRBV9 and TRBJ1-2; 10 bases agree with TRBD1. The trim removed 4 bases at V and 6 bases at J, leaving 15 bases unmatched. This CDR3 is 17 amino acids long. Germline CDR1 reads SGDLS; CDR2 reads YYNGEE. The CDR3 sequence is CASSPTSTGTGVDGYTF. DNA for the CDR3: TGTGCCAGCAGCCCCACCTCAACCGGGACAGGGGTGGATGGCTACACCTTC.

This clone was picked up one time. This chain uses TRBV18 with TRBJ1-2, with TRBD1 matching 9 bases. The germline CDR1 and CDR2 sequences are KGHSH and LQKENI. After removal of 5 bases from V and 2 bases from J, the junction contained 9 bases not matched to a gene. The CDR3 loop spans 16 amino acids. DNA of the CDR3: TGTGCCAGCTCAGCACGAAGGACAGGGGTGAACTATGGCTACACCTTC. Encoded protein: CASSARRTGVNYGYTF.

The chain joins TRBV27 to TRBJ1-5; 7 bases are a match to TRBD1. V lost 4 bases and J lost 0; bases outside the gene matches: 3. The germline gives CDR1 MNHEY, CDR2 SMNVEV (reference sequence). This CDR3 is built from 15 residues. DNA for the CDR3: TGTGCCAGCAGTTCTTACAGGGGTAGCAATCAGCCCCAGCATTTT. Translating gives CASSSYRGSNQPQHF.

The chain carries TRBV4-3 and TRBJ1-4, with D unclear. The germline gives CDR1 LGHNA, CDR2 YSLEER. V lost 1 base and J 4 bases, leaving 13 bases between the germline ends. This CDR3 spans 16 amino acids. The CDR3 DNA is TGCGCCAGCAGCCAAGGTTCTAGGGAGAGTAATGAAAAACTGTTTTTT. Translated, it gives CASSQGSRESNEKLFF.

The chain uses TRBV28 and TRBJ1-2; TRBD1 aligns across 9 bases. The CDR3 runs to 16 residues. Germline assignment: CDR1 MDHEN and CDR2 SYDVKM. V was clipped by 7 bases and J by 7 bases; unmatched bases: 16. The CDR3 reads CASTLTFGGQGGGYTF. The DNA for the CDR3 is TGTGCCAGCACCCTTACATTCGGGGGACAGGGCGGTGGCTACACCTTC.

This chain links TRBV9 with TRBJ2-5; 8 nucleotides line up with TRBD2. The CDR3 runs to 15 residues. Germline-derived CDR1 and CDR2 are SGDLS and YYNGEE. Trimming took 7 bases from V and 4 from J; bases not matched to a gene: 12. Here the CDR3 reads CASSPRGGVGETQYF. In DNA, the CDR3 is TGTGCCAGCTCACCACGGGGGGGCGTGGGAGAGACCCAGTACTTC. Complete variable domain (other parts from reference TRBV9 and TRBJ2-5): DSGVTQTPKHLITATGQRVTLRCSPRSGDLSVYWYQQSLDQGLQFLIQYYNGEERAKGNILERFSAQQFPDLHSELNLSSLELGDSALYFCASSPRGGVGETQYFGPGTRLLVL.

The count of this clone is one. The chain is built from TRBV7-2 and TRBJ1-1, with 7 bases lining up with TRBD1. This CDR3 is built from 14 residues. CDR1 and CDR2 from the germline V gene are SGHTA and FQGNSA. The V gene end was trimmed by 1 base and the J gene end by 6 bases; junction bases not matched to a gene: 5. The CDR3 reads CASSLEGAVAEAFF. CDR3 in DNA: TGTGCCAGCAGCTTAGAGGGGGCAGTTGCTGAAGCTTTCTTT.

The gene calls are TRBV4-3 and TRBJ1-4; no clear D gene. Per the germline V gene, CDR1 is LGHNA and CDR2 is YSLEER. CDR3 length: 17 residues. With 0 bases removed from V and 8 bases from J, the gap between germline ends came to 19 bases. CDR3: CASSQDLGSLRREKLFF. The CDR3 region has the DNA TGCGCCAGCAGCCAAGATCTTGGCTCTCTCAGGAGGGAAAAACTGTTTTTT.

This rearrangement joins TRBV24-1 to TRBJ2-1, with 11 bases fitting TRBD2. The V segment lost 7 bases and the J segment 7 bases; nucleotides outside the gene matches: 11. The CDR3 contains 16 residues. CDR1 is KGHDR and CDR2 is SFDVKD in the germline V gene. The CDR3 reads CATSGPLAGVRNEQFF. The CDR3 DNA reads TGTGCCACCAGCGGGCCACTAGCGGGAGTTCGGAATGAGCAGTTCTTC.

This clone was recorded only once. This rearrangement joins TRBV11-2 to TRBJ2-3; D perhaps matches TRBD2 (6 bases). Germline V CDR1 and CDR2: SGHAT, FQNNGV. The CDR3 is 12 residues long. Deletions cut 5 bases from V and 9 bases from J, with 12 bases between. The CDR3, as DNA: TGTGCCAGCAGCCCGGGGGAAGGGACGCAGTATTTT. Translation gives CASSPGEGTQYF.

The J gene is TRBJ2-7, the V gene TRBV11-2, with 8 bases matching TRBD1. This CDR3 is 14 amino acids long. Germline lookup yields CDR1 SGHAT and CDR2 FQNNGV. V lost 1 base and J lost 6; bases outside the gene matches: 5. CDR3 residues: CASSLVGQGSEQYF. CDR3 nucleotide sequence: TGTGCCAGCAGCTTAGTAGGACAGGGAAGCGAGCAGTACTTC.

J is TRBJ1-4 and V is TRBV27; D is undetermined. V lost 8 bases to trimming and J lost 5 bases, with 12 bases between them. The length of the CDR3 is 13 residues. CDR1 and CDR2 from the germline V gene are MNHEY and SMNVEV (reference sequence). The CDR3 sequence: CASQHRRNEKLFF. The CDR3 nucleotides are TGTGCCAGCCAACACCGGAGGAATGAAAAACTGTTTTTT.

V is TRBV5-6 and J is TRBJ1-2; D is possibly TRBD1 (6 bases). V shed 4 bases and J shed 3 bases, with 22 bases lying between them. There are 17 residues in the CDR3. Germline V gene lookup returns CDR1 SGHDT and CDR2 YYEEEE. CDR3 amino acids: CASSLPWGRGFDYGYTF. The CDR3, as DNA: TGTGCCAGCAGCCTCCCGTGGGGCAGGGGTTTTGACTATGGCTACACCTTC.

This clone has just one count. The genes are TRBV28 and TRBJ1-5; D might be TRBD1 (6 bases). The CDR3 covers 15 residues. CDR1 is MDHEN and CDR2 is SYDVKM in the germline V gene. Trimming removed 5 bases from V and 0 bases from J, with 11 bases in between. The CDR3 protein is CASSLRTASNQPQHF. The CDR3 coding sequence is TGTGCCAGCAGTCTAAGGACAGCTAGCAATCAGCCCCAGCATTTT.

V and J are TRBV7-2 and TRBJ2-1; D may be TRBD2 (5 bases). V was cut by 5 bases and J by 3 bases, with 11 bases left in between. CDR1 and CDR2 from the germline V gene are SGHTA and FQGNSA. This CDR3 region has 14 residues. The CDR3 spells CASSARVGYNEQFF. The CDR3 DNA is TGTGCCAGCAGCGCGAGGGTGGGCTACAATGAGCAGTTCTTC.

J is TRBJ2-4 and V is TRBV4-2; 9 nucleotides match TRBD2. Trimming at V came to 0 bases and at J to 7 bases, leaving 7 bases not matched to a gene. Germline CDR1 is LGHNA and CDR2 is YNFKEQ. The CDR3 runs to 16 residues. The DNA of the CDR3 is TGTGCCAGCAGCCAAGAGGCTAGCGGGAACAGGAACATTCAGTACTTC. As protein: CASSQEASGNRNIQYF.

The J gene is TRBJ2-7, the V gene TRBV6-5; possible D gene TRBD2, 5 bases. The CDR3 is made up of 13 amino acids. Looked up from germline, CDR1 is MNHEY and CDR2 is SVGAGI. V was pared by 5 bases and J by 5 bases, with 13 bases between. The CDR3 spells CASSMEVKDEQYF. The CDR3, as DNA: TGTGCCAGCAGTATGGAGGTGAAGGACGAGCAGTACTTC.

This chain connects TRBV18 to TRBJ2-1; 7 nucleotides line up with TRBD1. Losses at the gene ends were 2 bases for V and 4 bases for J; bases not matched to a gene: 2. Germline V CDR1 and CDR2: KGHSH, LQKENI. The CDR3 is 14 amino acids. DNA for the CDR3: TGTGCCAGCTCACCATCGGACAGGTACAATGAGCAGTTCTTC. This encodes CASSPSDRYNEQFF.

V is TRBV4-3 and J is TRBJ2-5; 10 bases fit TRBD2. The V and J ends lost 0 bases and 1 base, in that order; junction bases with no gene match: 2. CDR3 size: 16 residues. Germline CDR1 and CDR2: LGHNA and YSLEER. CDR3 residues: CASSQDLAGVQETQYF. CDR3 DNA: TGCGCCAGCAGCCAAGATCTAGCGGGGGTCCAAGAGACCCAGTACTTC.

This clone was detected once. The chain uses TRBV5-8 and TRBJ2-3; D remains ambiguous. CDR1 is SGHTS, CDR2 YDEGEE, per germline. The CDR3 sequence is 13 residues long. Trimming took off 6 bases at V and 10 bases at J, with 18 bases between the two ends. The CDR3 region has the DNA TGTGCCAGCAACCTACCGAGGAATAACCCGCAGTATTTT. As protein: CASNLPRNNPQYF.

This clone was recorded once. The chain couples TRBV6-2 or TRBV6-3 to TRBJ2-1; D not resolved. The CDR3 has 14 residues. Germline CDR1 and CDR2: MNHEY and SVGEGT. With 6 bases removed from V and 9 bases from J, the gap between germline ends came to 18 bases. The CDR3 is CASSPRSQIPEQFF. The CDR3 bases are TGTGCCAGCAGCCCACGTTCACAAATCCCTGAGCAGTTCTTC.

This chain joins TRBV28 and TRBJ2-7; 8 bases are shared with TRBD1. The CDR3 contains 16 residues. CDR1 and CDR2 (germline): MDHEN, SYDVKM. V was pared by 5 bases and J by 4 bases, with 13 bases of the junction left unmatched. CDR3 sequence: CASSPEGQVRRYEQYF. The CDR3 bases are TGTGCCAGCAGTCCGGAGGGACAGGTTAGGAGGTACGAGCAGTACTTC.

Of note for this clone: The same CDR3 also results from other DNA sequences found in this sample. This chain connects TRBV20-1 to TRBJ1-2, with 8 bases that match TRBD1. The trim removed 3 bases at V and 0 bases at J, leaving 3 bases unmatched. This CDR3 spans 14 amino acids. Germline CDR1 DFQATT, CDR2 SNEGSKA (reference sequence). CDR3 DNA: TGCAGTGCTAGTGGACAGGGAACTAACTATGGCTACACCTTC. Its protein product is CSASGQGTNYGYTF.

The chain combines TRBV24-1 with TRBJ1-5; 9 nucleotides match TRBD1. This CDR3 spans 16 amino acids. With 3 bases clipped from V and 6 bases from J, the junction kept 8 bases outside the gene matches. Germline lookup yields CDR1 KGHDR and CDR2 SFDVKD. The CDR3 sequence is CATSDGGQGIPQPQHF. The CDR3, as DNA: TGTGCCACCAGTGATGGGGGACAGGGTATTCCTCAGCCCCAGCATTTT.